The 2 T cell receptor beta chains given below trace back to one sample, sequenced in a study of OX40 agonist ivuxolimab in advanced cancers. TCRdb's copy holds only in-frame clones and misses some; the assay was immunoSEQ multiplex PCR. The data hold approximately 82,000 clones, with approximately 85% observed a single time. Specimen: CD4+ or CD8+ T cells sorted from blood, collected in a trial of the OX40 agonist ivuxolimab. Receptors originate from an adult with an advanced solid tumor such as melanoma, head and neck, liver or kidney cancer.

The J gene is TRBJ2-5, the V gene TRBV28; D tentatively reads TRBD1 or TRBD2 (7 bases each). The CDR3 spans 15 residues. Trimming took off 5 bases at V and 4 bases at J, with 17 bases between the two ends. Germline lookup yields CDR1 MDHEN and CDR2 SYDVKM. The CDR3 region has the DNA TGTGCCAGCAGTGAGGCAGGGGGGGGCCGAGAGACCCAGTACTTC. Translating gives CASSEAGGGRETQYF.

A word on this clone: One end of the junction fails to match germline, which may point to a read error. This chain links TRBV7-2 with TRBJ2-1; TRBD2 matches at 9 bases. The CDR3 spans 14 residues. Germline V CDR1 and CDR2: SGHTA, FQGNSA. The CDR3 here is CASRLAGAFNEQFF. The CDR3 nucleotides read TGTGCCAGCAGGTTAGCGGGGGCCTTCAATGAGCAGTTCTTC.